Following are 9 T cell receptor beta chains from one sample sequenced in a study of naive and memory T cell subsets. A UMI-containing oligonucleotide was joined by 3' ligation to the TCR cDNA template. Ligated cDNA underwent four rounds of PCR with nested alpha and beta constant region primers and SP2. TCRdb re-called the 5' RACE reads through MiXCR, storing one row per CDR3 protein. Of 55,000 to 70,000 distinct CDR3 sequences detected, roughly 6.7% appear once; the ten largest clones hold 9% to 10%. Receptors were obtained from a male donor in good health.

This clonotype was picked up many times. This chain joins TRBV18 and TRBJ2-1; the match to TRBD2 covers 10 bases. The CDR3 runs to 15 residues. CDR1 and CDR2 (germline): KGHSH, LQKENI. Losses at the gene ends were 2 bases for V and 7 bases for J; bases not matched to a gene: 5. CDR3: CASSPASGGRNEQFF. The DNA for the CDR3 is TGTGCCAGCTCACCAGCTAGCGGGGGCCGGAATGAGCAGTTCTTC.

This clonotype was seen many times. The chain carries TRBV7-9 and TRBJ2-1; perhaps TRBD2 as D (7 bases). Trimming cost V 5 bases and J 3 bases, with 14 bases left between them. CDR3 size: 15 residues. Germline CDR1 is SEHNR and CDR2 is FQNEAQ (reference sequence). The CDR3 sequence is CASSAGAPLYNEQFF. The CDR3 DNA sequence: TGTGCCAGCAGCGCGGGGGCACCTCTCTACAATGAGCAGTTCTTC.

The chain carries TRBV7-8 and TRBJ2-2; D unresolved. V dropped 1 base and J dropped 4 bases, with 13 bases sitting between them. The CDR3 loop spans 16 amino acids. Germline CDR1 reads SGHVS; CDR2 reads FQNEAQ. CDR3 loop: CASSLGPSKGTGELFF. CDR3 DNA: TGTGCCAGCAGCTTAGGCCCTAGTAAGGGCACCGGGGAGCTGTTTTTT. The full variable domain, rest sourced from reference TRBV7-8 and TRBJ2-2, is GAGVSQSPRYKVAKRGQDVALRCDPISGHVSLFWYQQALGQGPEFLTYFQNEAQLDKSGLPSDRFFAERPEGSVSTLKIQRTQQEDSAVYLCASSLGPSKGTGELFFGEGSRLTVL.

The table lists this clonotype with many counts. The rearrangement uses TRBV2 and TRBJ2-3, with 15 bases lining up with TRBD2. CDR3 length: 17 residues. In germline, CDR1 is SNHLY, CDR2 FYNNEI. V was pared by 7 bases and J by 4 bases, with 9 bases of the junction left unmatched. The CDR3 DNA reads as TGTGCCAGCACCGGAGGGACTAGCGGGAGGAGGGCAGATACGCAGTATTTT. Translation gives CASTGGTSGRRADTQYF.

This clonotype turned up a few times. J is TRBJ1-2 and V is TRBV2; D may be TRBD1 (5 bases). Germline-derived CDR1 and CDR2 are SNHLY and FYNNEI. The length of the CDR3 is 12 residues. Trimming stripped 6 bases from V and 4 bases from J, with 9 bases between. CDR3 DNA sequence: TGTGCCAGCAGGAAAGACAGCTATGGCTACACCTTC. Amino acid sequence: CASRKDSYGYTF.

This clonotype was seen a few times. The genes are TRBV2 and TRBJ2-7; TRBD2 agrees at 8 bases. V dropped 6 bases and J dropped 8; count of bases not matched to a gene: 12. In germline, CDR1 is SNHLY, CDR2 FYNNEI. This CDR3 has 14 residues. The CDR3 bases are TGTGCCAGCAGCTTGACTAGCGAGGTCTTCAAGCAGTACTTC. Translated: CASSLTSEVFKQYF.

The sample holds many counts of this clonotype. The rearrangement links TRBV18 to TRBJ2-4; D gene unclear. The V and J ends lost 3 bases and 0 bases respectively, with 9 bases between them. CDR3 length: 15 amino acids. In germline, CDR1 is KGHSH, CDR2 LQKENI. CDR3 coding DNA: TGTGCCAGCTCACCGTCTCCTTCAGCCAAAAACATTCAGTACTTC. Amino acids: CASSPSPSAKNIQYF. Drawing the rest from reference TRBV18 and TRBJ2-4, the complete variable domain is NAGVMQNPRHLVRRRGQEARLRCSPMKGHSHVYWYRQLPEEGLKFMVYLQKENIIDESGMPKERFSAEFPKEGPSILRIQQVVRGDSAAYFCASSPSPSAKNIQYFGAGTRLSVL.

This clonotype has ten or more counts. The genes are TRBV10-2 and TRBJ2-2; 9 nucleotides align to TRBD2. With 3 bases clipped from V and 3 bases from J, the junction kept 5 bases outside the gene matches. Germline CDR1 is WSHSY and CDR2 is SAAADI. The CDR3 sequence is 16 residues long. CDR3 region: CASSDLAGTYTGELFF. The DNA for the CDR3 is TGCGCCAGCAGTGATCTAGCGGGAACGTACACCGGGGAGCTGTTTTTT.

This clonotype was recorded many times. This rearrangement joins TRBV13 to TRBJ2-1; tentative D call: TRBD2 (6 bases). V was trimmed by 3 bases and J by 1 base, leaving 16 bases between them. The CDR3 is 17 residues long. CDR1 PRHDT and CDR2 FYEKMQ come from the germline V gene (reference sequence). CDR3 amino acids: CASSLTASSGSYNEQFF. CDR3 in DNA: TGTGCCAGCAGCTTGACTGCCAGTAGCGGTTCCTACAATGAGCAGTTCTTC. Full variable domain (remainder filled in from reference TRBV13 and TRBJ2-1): AAGVIQSPRHLIKEKRETATLKCYPIPRHDTVYWYQQGPGQDPQFLISFYEKMQSDKGSIPDRFSAQQFSDYHSELNMSSLELGDSALYFCASSLTASSGSYNEQFFGPGTRLTVL.